Following are 16 T cell receptor beta chains from one sample sequenced in a study of blood T cell repertoires in COVID-19. Measured with immunoSEQ multiplex PCR; TCRdb has only the in-frame clones, and not every one. This sample yields approximately 290,000 clones, of which around nine tenths are seen a single time; around 12% belongs to the top ten. Input material: peripheral blood. These receptors all come from a woman aged 55-75 years with acute or convalescent COVID-19.

The chain joins TRBV6-1 to TRBJ1-2, with TRBD1 matching over 9 bases. With V trimmed by 3 bases and J by 4 bases, 9 bases remained unmatched. CDR3 length: 16 amino acids. CDR1 MNHNS and CDR2 SASEGT come from the germline V gene. The CDR3 loop reads CASSELLGDRAYGYTF. CDR3 DNA: TGTGCCAGCAGTGAGCTTCTGGGGGACAGGGCCTATGGCTACACCTTC.

This clone was seen only once. The sample holds other DNA sequences that translate to the same CDR3. The rearrangement links TRBV29-1 to TRBJ1-2; 7 bases agree with TRBD1. The germline gives CDR1 SQVTM, CDR2 ANQGSEA. This CDR3 contains 12 residues. The ends lost 7 bases at V and 0 bases at J; junction bases unmatched: 2. CDR3 DNA: TGCAGCGCTGGGACAGCTAACTATGGCTACACCTTC. This encodes CSAGTANYGYTF.

The CDR3 DNA reads TGTGCCAGCAGCCAGGGACTAGCGGGAGTAGACGAGCAGTACTTC. Translated: CASSQGLAGVDEQYF. This sequence joins TRBV14 and TRBJ2-7; 14 bases are a match to TRBD2. This CDR3 has 15 amino acids. V shed 3 bases, J shed 5 bases, and the junction held 3 bases outside the gene matches. In germline, CDR1 is SGHDN, CDR2 FVKESK.

The genes are TRBV18 and TRBJ2-3; 9 nucleotides line up with TRBD2. V gave up 2 bases and J gave up 2 bases; unmatched junction bases: 5. The germline gives CDR1 KGHSH, CDR2 LQKENI. The CDR3 extends over 16 amino acids. CDR3 loop: CASSPDLAGPTDTQYF. As DNA, the CDR3 is TGTGCCAGCTCACCAGACCTAGCGGGGCCCACAGATACGCAGTATTTT.

V is TRBV6-6 and J is TRBJ2-7; TRBD2 might be the D (5 bases). This CDR3 is built from 12 residues. Germline V gene data show CDR1 as MNHNY and CDR2 as SVGAGI (reference sequence). V lost 5 bases, J lost 2 bases, and 7 bases lay in between. The DNA of the CDR3 is TGTGCCAGCAGTGAGGGAACCTACGAGCAGTACTTC. As protein: CASSEGTYEQYF.

CDR3 region: CASSDRYTEAFF. CDR3 bases: TGTGCCAGCTCCGACAGGTACACTGAAGCTTTCTTT. The V and J genes are TRBV18 and TRBJ1-1, with TRBD1 as a possible D gene (6 bases). V lost 6 bases to trimming and J lost 3 bases, with 8 bases between them. CDR3 size: 12 residues. The germline CDR1 and CDR2 sequences are KGHSH and LQKENI.

This chain joins TRBV7-8 and TRBJ2-3; 7 bases align to TRBD2. The length of the CDR3 is 16 residues. Germline V gene data show CDR1 as SGHVS and CDR2 as FQNEAQ. With 2 bases clipped from V and 1 base from J, the junction kept 6 bases outside the gene matches. CDR3 in amino acids: CASSLSASGRTDTQYF. The CDR3 region has the DNA TGTGCCAGCAGCTTATCGGCTAGCGGCCGCACAGATACGCAGTATTTT.

This clone was seen a few times. For the CDR3, the DNA is TGTGCCAGCAGTACACCAACAGGGGAGGTTTACGAGCAGTACTTC. This encodes CASSTPTGEVYEQYF. The chain recombines TRBV6-2 or TRBV6-3 with TRBJ2-7; possibly TRBD1 for D (7 bases). The germline V gene has CDR1 MNHEY and CDR2 SVGEGT. The CDR3 runs 15 residues. V was clipped by 5 bases and J by 4 bases, with 18 bases between them.

The CDR3 region has the DNA TGTGCCAGGAGACTAGCGGGGGTACAAGAGACCCAGTACTTC. Its translation: CARRLAGVQETQYF. V gene TRBV19 combines with J gene TRBJ2-5; 12 bases match TRBD2. Germline V lookup: CDR1 LNHDA, CDR2 SQIVND (reference sequence). V lost 9 bases to trimming and J lost 2 bases; unmatched junction nucleotides: 4. The CDR3 contains 14 residues. Supplemented by reference TRBV19 and TRBJ2-5, the full variable domain reads DGGITQSPKYLFRKEGQNVTLSCEQNLNHDAMYWYRQDPGQGLRLIYYSQIVNDFQKGDIAEGYSVSREKKESFPLTVTSAQKNPTAFYLCARRLAGVQETQYFGPGTRLLVL.

The V and J genes are TRBV19 and TRBJ2-3; perhaps TRBD2 as D (5 bases). The CDR3 is made up of 12 amino acids. Germline values: CDR1 LNHDA, CDR2 SQIVND (reference sequence). Trimming pared 6 bases from V and 2 bases from J, leaving 6 bases between. CDR3 region: CASRDFTDTQYF. In DNA form, the CDR3 reads TGTGCCAGTAGGGACTTCACAGATACGCAGTATTTT.

The chain carries TRBV6-6 and TRBJ1-1; TRBD1 aligns across 7 bases. In germline, CDR1 is MNHNY, CDR2 SVGAGI (reference sequence). This CDR3 comprises 16 residues. Trimming at V came to 5 bases and at J to 4 bases, leaving 13 bases not matched to a gene. The CDR3 region has the DNA TGTGCCAGCAGTAGCTCGGTAGGGGGCGGAATCACTGAAGCTTTCTTT. This translates into CASSSSVGGGITEAFF.

The rearrangement links TRBV6-5 to TRBJ2-2; D gene ambiguous. The CDR3 spans 15 residues. The V gene's germline CDR1 is MNHEY and CDR2 SVGAGI. V gave up 7 bases and J gave up 2 bases, with 14 bases separating them. The CDR3 region is CASNPIKQNTGELFF. CDR3 coding DNA: TGTGCCAGCAACCCCATAAAACAAAACACCGGGGAGCTGTTTTTT.

This clone was observed a single time. V and J are TRBV5-4 and TRBJ2-6, with D possibly being TRBD1 (6 bases). This CDR3 has 15 residues. Trimming removed 4 bases from V and 2 bases from J, with 10 bases in between. Germline loops: CDR1 SGHNT, CDR2 YYREEE (reference sequence). The CDR3 region has the DNA TGTGCCAGCAGCACAGGGAGAACTGGGGCCAACGTCCTGACTTTC. It translates to CASSTGRTGANVLTF.

The chain combines TRBV5-1 with TRBJ1-6; tentative D call: TRBD1 (6 bases). V was clipped by 0 bases and J by 13 bases, with 11 bases between them. CDR3 size: 13 residues. Germline CDR1 and CDR2: SGHRS and YFSETQ. The CDR3 DNA follows: TGCGCCAGCAGCTTGGAACAGGGAGGGCCCCTCCACTTT. Translating it yields CASSLEQGGPLHF.

The V and J genes are TRBV21-1 and TRBJ2-5; no DNA check was done on the table's D call, TRBD1. TRBV21-1 is reported as a pseudogene. The CDR3 length is 14 residues. CDR3 sequence: CASSPGTGIETQYF. The CDR3 DNA sequence: TGTGCCAGCAGTCCCGGGACAGGGATCGAGACCCAGTACTTC.

V gene TRBV10-3 combines with J gene TRBJ2-2; possibly TRBD1 for D (6 bases). The ends were cut back, 7 bases at V and 5 bases at J, with 14 bases in the middle. The length of the CDR3 is 14 residues. CDR1 and CDR2 from the germline V gene are ENHRY and SYGVKD. This CDR3 reads CAIKDQGSTGELFF. The CDR3 DNA sequence: TGTGCCATCAAGGATCAGGGGTCGACCGGGGAGCTGTTTTTT.